The present TCR beta chain was sequenced within a study of CD8 T cells in Susac syndrome. An input of 0.5 to 1 ug of RNA was subjected to reverse transcription using random hexamers. The TCR beta CDR3 was amplified by immunoSEQ multiplex PCR across 54 Vbeta, 13 Jbeta. Each CDR3 protein gets one entry after TCRdb re-called the immunoSEQ multiplex PCR reads with MiXCR. The data show 300,000 to 350,000 distinct CDR3 sequences, with about 90% seen just once and roughly 0.059% held by the top ten. Sequencing of TCR beta was performed on blood CD8+ T cells and on blood CD4+ T cells. TEMRA cells were enriched by FACS, and CD4+ and CD8+ T cells were negatively isolated. This CDR3 is built from 17 residues. The V gene's germline CDR1 is SGHTA and CDR2 FQGNSA. Between the trimmed V and J ends, which lost 8 bases and 3 bases, there was a span of 24 bases.

The V call is TRBV7-2, the J call TRBJ2-3, with a tentative D call TRBD2 (6 bases). Sequenced input: CD4+ T cells from PBMCs. This clonotype originated in a human donor with multiple sclerosis. The CDR3 coding sequence is TGTGCCAGCGAACGTTCTCGGGAGTCCCGTGTAACAGATACGCAGTATTTT. This translates into CASERSRESRVTDTQYF.